This T cell receptor beta chain was sequenced in a study of blood T cell repertoires in COVID-19 (dated by TCRdb to the early 2020s). The study in broad terms: Collaborator samples came from the United States, Italy and Spain and covered acute and convalescent phases of COVID-19. The repertoires were released in a freely available public database meant as a resource for research on the immune response to SARS-CoV-2. The samples were drawn from two sources: the first 160 participants of the ongoing ImmuneRACE study, and approximately 1,300 subjects contributed by 6 global collaborators. Where HLA class I and class II types were available, the types were taken from metadata supplied by the sample provider, not from assay-based typing. The material from the prospective study consisted of cDNA or gDNA derived from T cells, B-cell-depleted T cells, or PBMCs. A de-identified subject ID, COVID-19 status, age in years and sex were almost always included in the sample metadata. Subjects who had been exposed to COVID-19, were actively infected with it, or had recovered from it provided the deeply sampled blood TCRbeta repertoires that made up the dataset.

TCRbeta CDR3 regions were amplified from genomic DNA by means of the immunoSEQ Assay, a bias-controlled multiplex PCR. Per the source publication's procedure: Within the assay, amplification of reference gene primers was used to estimate how many nucleated cells each sample contained. Sequence reads were collapsed and filtered to measure the absolute abundance of every unique TCRbeta CDR3 rearrangement. For each sample, productive Simpson clonality was calculated as the square root of Simpson's diversity index across productive rearrangements. What TCRdb holds here is the immuneACCESS table cut down to in-frame rearrangements. Part of the clones is not present; checked against another copy, under half of the missing clones reflect an unresolved V gene, and the others are unexplained. The V and J calls and the clone size are those of that table, but D and trimming were determined from the DNA. Within this sample are around 110,000 clones, with roughly 88% of them counted one time only. Together, the top ten hold around 7% of the sample.

The investigation overall reported the following: Clinical and demographic metadata were provided uncurated, with the amount varying by source and participant.

Comments on this clone: It has no known antigen specificity. There are no base qualities to consult, and no much larger clone falls within one base.

The collaborating institutions used their own protocols to collect whole blood in K2EDTA tubes. For TCRbeta analysis, collaborator samples were shipped as frozen whole blood, as isolated PBMCs, or as DNA extracted from either sample type. The cysteine opens and the phenylalanine closes a CDR3 of 14 amino acids. The retained sequence is limited to the CDR3, 42 bases, with the frame set at the first base. For CDR1 and CDR2, the germline V gene lists SGHRS and YFSETQ. The junction shows trimming of 2 bases on V and 4 bases on J, and the gene matches do not reach 3 bases of it. This receptor was taken from a man in his fifties or sixties with active or convalescent COVID-19. The chain is encoded by TRBV5-1 joined to TRBJ2-3, and 8 junctional nucleotides match TRBD1. Sequenced material: peripheral blood. CDR3 reads: CASSFGQGPDTQYF. The nucleotide sequence is TGCGCCAGCAGCTTCGGACAGGGCCCAGATACGCAGTATTTT.